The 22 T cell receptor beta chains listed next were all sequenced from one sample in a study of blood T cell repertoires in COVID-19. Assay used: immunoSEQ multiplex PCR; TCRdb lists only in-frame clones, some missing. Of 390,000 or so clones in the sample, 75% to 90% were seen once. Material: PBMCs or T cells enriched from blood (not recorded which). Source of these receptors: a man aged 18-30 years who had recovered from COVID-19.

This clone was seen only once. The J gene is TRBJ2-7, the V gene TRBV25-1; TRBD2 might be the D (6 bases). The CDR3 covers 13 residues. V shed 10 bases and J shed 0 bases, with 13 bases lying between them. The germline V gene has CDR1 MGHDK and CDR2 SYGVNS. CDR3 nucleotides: TGTGCCACCCGACTAGAAAACTCCTACGAGCAGTACTTC. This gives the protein CATRLENSYEQYF.

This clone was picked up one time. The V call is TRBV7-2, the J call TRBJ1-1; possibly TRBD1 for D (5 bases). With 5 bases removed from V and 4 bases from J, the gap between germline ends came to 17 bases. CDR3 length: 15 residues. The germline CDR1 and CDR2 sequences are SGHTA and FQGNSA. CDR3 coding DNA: TGTGCCAGCAGCCCACGGGCGGGGGGGGGCACTGAAGCTTTCTTT. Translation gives CASSPRAGGGTEAFF. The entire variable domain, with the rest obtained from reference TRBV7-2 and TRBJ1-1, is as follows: GAGVSQSPSNKVTEKGKDVELRCDPISGHTALYWYRQSLGQGLEFLIYFQGNSAPDKSGLPSDRFSAERTGGSVSTLTIQRTQQEDSAVYLCASSPRAGGGTEAFFGQGTRLTVV.

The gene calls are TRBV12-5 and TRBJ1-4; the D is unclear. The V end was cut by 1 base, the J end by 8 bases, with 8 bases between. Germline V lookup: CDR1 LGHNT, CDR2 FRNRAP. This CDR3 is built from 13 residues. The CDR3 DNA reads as TGTGCTAGTGGTTTGGGGCCAGGCGAAAAACTGTTTTTT. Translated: CASGLGPGEKLFF.

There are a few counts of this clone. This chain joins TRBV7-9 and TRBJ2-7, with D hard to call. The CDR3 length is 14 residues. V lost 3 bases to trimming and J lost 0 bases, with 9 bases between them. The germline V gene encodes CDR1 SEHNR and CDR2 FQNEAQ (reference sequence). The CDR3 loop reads CASSFSSNSYEQYF. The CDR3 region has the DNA TGTGCCAGCAGCTTTTCCAGTAACTCCTACGAGCAGTACTTC.

The CDR3 region has the DNA TGTGCCAGCAGCGTGGACAATTCGGGCAATCAGCCCCAGCATTTT. Translating it yields CASSVDNSGNQPQHF. The chain links TRBV9 to TRBJ1-5; D is possibly TRBD1 (5 bases). Germline CDR1 and CDR2: SGDLS and YYNGEE. V was shortened by 2 bases and J by 2 bases, with 11 bases between the two germline ends. The CDR3 contains 15 residues.

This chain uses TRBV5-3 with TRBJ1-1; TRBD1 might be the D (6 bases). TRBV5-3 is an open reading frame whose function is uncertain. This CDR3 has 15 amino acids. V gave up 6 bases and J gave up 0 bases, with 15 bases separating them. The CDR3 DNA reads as TGTGCCAGAAAACCTAAGGACAGAATGAACACTGAAGCTTTCTTT. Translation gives CARKPKDRMNTEAFF.

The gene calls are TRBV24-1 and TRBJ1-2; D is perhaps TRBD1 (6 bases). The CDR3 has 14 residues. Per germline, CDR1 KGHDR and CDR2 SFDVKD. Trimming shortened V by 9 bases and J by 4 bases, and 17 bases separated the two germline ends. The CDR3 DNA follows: TGTGCCACCGGGGGCAACTCCGACCTCTATGGCTACACCTTC. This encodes CATGGNSDLYGYTF.

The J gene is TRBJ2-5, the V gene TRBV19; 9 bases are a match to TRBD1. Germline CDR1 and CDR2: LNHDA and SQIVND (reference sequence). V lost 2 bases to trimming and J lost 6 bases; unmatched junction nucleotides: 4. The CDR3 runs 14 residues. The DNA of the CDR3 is TGTGCCAGTAGTATAACAGGGGGCTTGCAGACCCAGTACTTC. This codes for CASSITGGLQTQYF.

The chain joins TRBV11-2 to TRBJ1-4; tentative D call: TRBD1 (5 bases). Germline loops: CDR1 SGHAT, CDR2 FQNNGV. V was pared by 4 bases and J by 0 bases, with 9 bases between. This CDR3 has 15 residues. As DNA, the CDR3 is TGTGCCAGCAGCTCGGGGGATACAACTAATGAAAAACTGTTTTTT. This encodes CASSSGDTTNEKLFF.

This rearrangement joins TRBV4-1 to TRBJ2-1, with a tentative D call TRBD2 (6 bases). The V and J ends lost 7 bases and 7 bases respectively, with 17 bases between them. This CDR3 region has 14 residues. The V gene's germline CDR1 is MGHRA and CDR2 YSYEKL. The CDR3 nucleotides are TGCGCCAGCACCCCGGTGGGAGGCAAGAATGAGCAGTTCTTC. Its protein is CASTPVGGKNEQFF.

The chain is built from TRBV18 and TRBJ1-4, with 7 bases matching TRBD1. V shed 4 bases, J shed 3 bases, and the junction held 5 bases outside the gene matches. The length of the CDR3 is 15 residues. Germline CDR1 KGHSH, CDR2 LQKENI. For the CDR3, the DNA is TGTGCCAGCTCACTTTCGACAGGGCCTAATGAAAAACTGTTTTTT. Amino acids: CASSLSTGPNEKLFF.

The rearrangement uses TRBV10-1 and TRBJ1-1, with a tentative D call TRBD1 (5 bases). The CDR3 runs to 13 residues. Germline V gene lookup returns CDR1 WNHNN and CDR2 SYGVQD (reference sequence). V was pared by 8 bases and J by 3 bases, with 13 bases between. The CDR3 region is CASALGGDTEAFF. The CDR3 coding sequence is TGCGCCAGCGCCCTGGGGGGAGACACTGAAGCTTTCTTT.

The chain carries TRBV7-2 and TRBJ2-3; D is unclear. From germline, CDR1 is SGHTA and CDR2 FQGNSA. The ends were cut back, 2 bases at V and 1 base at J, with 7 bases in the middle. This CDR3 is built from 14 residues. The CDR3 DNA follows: TGTGCCAGCAGCTTATCCCGGGGCACAGATACGCAGTATTTT. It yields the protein CASSLSRGTDTQYF.

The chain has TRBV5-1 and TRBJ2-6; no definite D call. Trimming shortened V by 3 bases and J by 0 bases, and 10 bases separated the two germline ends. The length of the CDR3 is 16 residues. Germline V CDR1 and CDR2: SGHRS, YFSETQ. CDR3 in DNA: TGCGCCAGCAGCTCCTCGGCAGGCTCTGGGGCCAACGTCCTGACTTTC. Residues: CASSSSAGSGANVLTF.

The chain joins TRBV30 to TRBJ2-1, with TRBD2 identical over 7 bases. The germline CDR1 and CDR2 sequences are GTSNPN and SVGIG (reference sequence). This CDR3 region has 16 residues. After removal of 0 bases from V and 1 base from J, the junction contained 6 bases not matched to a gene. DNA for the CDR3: TGTGCCTGGAGTGTTGGGACTACCTTATCCTACAATGAGCAGTTCTTC. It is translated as CAWSVGTTLSYNEQFF. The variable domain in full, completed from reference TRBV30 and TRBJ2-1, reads SQTIHQWPATLVQPVGSPLSLECTVEGTSNPNLYWYRQAAGRGLQLLFYSVGIGQISSEVPQNLSASRPQDRQFILSSKKLLLSDSGFYLCAWSVGTTLSYNEQFFGPGTRLTVL.

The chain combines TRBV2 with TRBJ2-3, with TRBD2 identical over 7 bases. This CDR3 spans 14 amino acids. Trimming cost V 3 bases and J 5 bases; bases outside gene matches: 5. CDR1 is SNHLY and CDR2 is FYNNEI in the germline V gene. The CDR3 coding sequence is TGTGCCAGCAGTGACGGGCGGGAGCAAGATACGCAGTATTTT. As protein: CASSDGREQDTQYF.

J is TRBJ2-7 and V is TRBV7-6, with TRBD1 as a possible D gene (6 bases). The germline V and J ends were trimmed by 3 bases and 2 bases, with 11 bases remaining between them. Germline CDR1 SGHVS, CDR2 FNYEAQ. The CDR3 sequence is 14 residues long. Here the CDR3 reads CASSLGTSAYEQYF. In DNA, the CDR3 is TGTGCCAGCAGCTTGGGGACAAGTGCCTACGAGCAGTACTTC.

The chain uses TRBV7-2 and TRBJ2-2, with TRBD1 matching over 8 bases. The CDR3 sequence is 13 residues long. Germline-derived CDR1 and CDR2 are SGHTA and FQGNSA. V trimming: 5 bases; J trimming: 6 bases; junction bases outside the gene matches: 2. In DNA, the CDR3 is TGTGCCAGCAGCCCGGGACAGGCCGGGGAGCTGTTTTTT. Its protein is CASSPGQAGELFF. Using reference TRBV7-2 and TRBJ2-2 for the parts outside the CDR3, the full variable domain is GAGVSQSPSNKVTEKGKDVELRCDPISGHTALYWYRQSLGQGLEFLIYFQGNSAPDKSGLPSDRFSAERTGGSVSTLTIQRTQQEDSAVYLCASSPGQAGELFFGEGSRLTVL.

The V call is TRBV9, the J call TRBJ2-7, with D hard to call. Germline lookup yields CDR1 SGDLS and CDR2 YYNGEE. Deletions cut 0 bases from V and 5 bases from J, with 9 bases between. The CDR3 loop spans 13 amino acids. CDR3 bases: TGTGCCAGCAGCGTAGATGGAGAGGACGAGCAGTACTTC. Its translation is CASSVDGEDEQYF.

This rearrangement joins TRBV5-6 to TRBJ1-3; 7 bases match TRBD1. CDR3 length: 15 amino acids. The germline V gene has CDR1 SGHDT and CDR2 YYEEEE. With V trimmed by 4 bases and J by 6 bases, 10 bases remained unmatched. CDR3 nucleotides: TGTGCCAGCAGCCTTCCTTCCGGGACAGCAAACACCATATATTTT. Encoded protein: CASSLPSGTANTIYF.

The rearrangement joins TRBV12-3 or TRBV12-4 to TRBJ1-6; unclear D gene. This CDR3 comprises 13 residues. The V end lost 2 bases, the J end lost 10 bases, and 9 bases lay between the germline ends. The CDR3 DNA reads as TGTGCCAGCAGTTTATGGGCTGGGTCACCCCTCCACTTT. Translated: CASSLWAGSPLHF.

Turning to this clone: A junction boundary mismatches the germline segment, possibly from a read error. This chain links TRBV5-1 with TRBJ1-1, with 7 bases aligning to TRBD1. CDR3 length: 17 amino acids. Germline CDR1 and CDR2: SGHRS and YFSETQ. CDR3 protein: CASSSTGQNSQNAEAFF. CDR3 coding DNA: TGCGCCAGCAGCTCGACGGGACAGAATTCTCAGAACGCTGAAGCTTTCTTT.